This TCR beta chain originates from a study of human T cells and chemical hapten exposure. In its sample, this clonotype was seen many times. Sample time point: patch test 1, 2 weeks after DPC sensitization. As for treatment: therapeutic diphenylcyclopropenone sensitization with weekly scalp DPC. The CDR3 consists of 16 residues. Germline values: CDR1 SGHDN, CDR2 FVKESK. V was pared by 4 bases and J by 4 bases, with 10 bases of the junction left unmatched. Each CDR3 protein is one row after TCRdb ran MiXCR on the RACE reads. This table has 300,000 to 450,000 distinct CDR3 sequences, approximately 5% appearing once.

The source material was whole blood, sampled in connection with sensitization to the hapten diphenylcyclopropenone (DPC). This sequence originates from a woman between 45 and 60 years old with alopecia areata. Some clones in this sample may be carry-over from other donors' samples. This chain uses TRBV14 with TRBJ2-5, with 9 bases identical to TRBD1. Here the CDR3 DNA reads TGTGCCAGCAGCCTCACCGGGACAGGGTGGGGAGAGACCCAGTACTTC. Amino acids: CASSLTGTGWGETQYF. Supplemented by reference TRBV14 and TRBJ2-5, the full variable domain reads EAGVTQFPSHSVIEKGQTVTLRCDPISGHDNLYWYRRVMGKEIKFLLHFVKESKQDESGMPNNRFLAERTGGTYSTLKVQPAELEDSGVYFCASSLTGTGWGETQYFGPGTRLLVL.